Given below is one TCR beta chain in context. The sample is drawn from a study of shared clonotypes between healthy human individuals. Study-wide context: Donors were a couple of women and three men aged 18 to 49.

The V gene's germline CDR1 is LNHDA and CDR2 SQIVND (reference sequence). The CDR3 has 16 amino acids. Trimming pared 3 bases from V and 0 bases from J, leaving 15 bases between. Libraries were prepared by immunoSEQ multiplex PCR; TCRdb keeps only in-frame clonotypes and omits some of them. The sample lists around 500,000 clones, about 85% occurring once. The V gene is TRBV19, the J gene TRBJ2-7, with D possibly TRBD2 on 6 matching bases. This clonotype was sampled from a middle-aged woman in good health. Some clones in this sample may be carry-over from other donors' samples. Sequencing was carried out using PBMCs. The CDR3 region is CASSMAGTHYSYEQYF. The CDR3 nucleotides are TGTGCCAGTAGTATGGCCGGGACTCATTACTCCTACGAGCAGTACTTC.